A selection of T cell receptor beta chains follows, all from one sample in a study of Graves' ophthalmopathy and Graves' hyperthyroidism. TCRdb re-called the multiplex PCR reads through MiXCR, storing one row per CDR3 protein. There are a few hundred thousand distinct CDR3 sequences in the sample; around 18% occur only once, and around 1.5% lies in the top ten. The sample was peripheral blood. The receptor set was obtained from a woman between 18 and 30 years old with Graves' ophthalmopathy. CDR3s include the opening cysteine and the closing phenylalanine or tryptophan. The D gene is left open where the match is weak. Not all rows give a size; the values are once, few, many and, for expanded clones, a class.

v_call,d_call,j_call,clone_size,cdr3_nt,cdr3_aa
TRBV6-5,TRBD2,TRBJ2-7,many,TGTGCCAGCAGTTGGCTAGCGGGAGAAATTGCCTACGAGCAGTACTTC,CASSWLAGEIAYEQYF
TRBV29-1,NA,TRBJ1-1,many,TGCAGCGTTGAAGTCGAGAGTAGAACGGTCGCTTTCTTT,CSVEVESRTVAFF
TRBV20-1,NA,TRBJ1-5,many,TGCAGTGCTAGATCGGCCCGTAGCAATCAGCCCCAGCATTTT,CSARSARSNQPQHF
TRBV20-1,NA,TRBJ1-1,many,TGCAGTGCTAGAGATCTTCGGGGGGAGGGCACTGAAGCTTTCTTT,CSARDLRGEGTEAFF
TRBV7-9,TRBD1,TRBJ1-1,many,TGTGCCAGCAGCTTAGACAGGGGGCTAGGTACTGAAGCTTTCTTT,CASSLDRGLGTEAFF
TRBV28,TRBD1,TRBJ1-5,few,TGTGCCAGCATTGGCGGACAGGGAGCGTCTCAGCCCCAGCATTTT,CASIGGQGASQPQHF
TRBV10-2,TRBD2,TRBJ2-5,NA,TGCGCCAGCAGTGAGTCGACTGGGAAGCGGGGCCTCCAAGAGACCCAGTACTTC,CASSESTGKRGLQETQYF
TRBV20-1,NA,TRBJ1-6,many,TGCAGTGCTAGAGATCGGGCCGTGAGTTATAATTCACCCCTCCACTTT,CSARDRAVSYNSPLHF
TRBV12-3/TRBV12-4,NA,TRBJ2-2,few,TGTGCCAGCAGTCCGGCGGGGGCGGGGGCGTGGGTCGGGGAGCTGTTTTTT,CASSPAGAGAWVGELFF
TRBV6-2/TRBV6-3,NA,TRBJ1-1,once,TGTGCCAGCAGTTACGACCCGGGGGCGAACACTGAAGCTTTCTTT,CASSYDPGANTEAFF
TRBV6-2/TRBV6-3,TRBD1,TRBJ1-5,many,TGTGCCAGCAGTTACGAGGGGGCACGGGGTCAGCCCCAGCATTTT,CASSYEGARGQPQHF
TRBV7-2,NA,TRBJ1-1,many,TGTGCCAGCAGGGAGGTGGGACATGGAGCTTTCTTT,CASREVGHGAFF
TRBV29-1,NA,TRBJ1-1,many,TGCAGCGTTGGGGGGCACACTGAAGCTTTCTTT,CSVGGHTEAFF
TRBV6-5,TRBD1,TRBJ1-2,few,TGTGCCAGCAGTTATGGACAGGGCGTGAAAGGCTACACCTTC,CASSYGQGVKGYTF
TRBV6-2/TRBV6-3,NA,TRBJ1-1,many,TGTGCCAGCAGTTCGCCCTGGCGCCCTTTGAACACTGAAGCTTTCTTT,CASSSPWRPLNTEAFF
TRBV19,NA,TRBJ2-7,many,TGTGCCAGTTCAGGACGGCTAGACGAGCAGTACTTC,CASSGRLDEQYF
TRBV6-2/TRBV6-3,NA,TRBJ2-2,few,TGTGCCAGCTTAGCGCCCAACGCCGGGGAGCTGTTTTTT,CASLAPNAGELFF
TRBV2,NA,TRBJ1-1,NA,TGTGCCAGGGGGTCGGAGAGGGGGGACACTGAAGCTTTCTTT,CARGSERGDTEAFF
TRBV19,NA,TRBJ2-7,many,TGTGCCAGTAGTATGGTTGGCAGGGCCCCAAATCGGGAGCAGTACTTC,CASSMVGRAPNREQYF
TRBV28,NA,TRBJ1-5,many,TGTGCCAGCACTGGGGTGGCCAAAGGCAATCAGCCCCAGCATTTT,CASTGVAKGNQPQHF
TRBV15,NA,TRBJ1-2,many,TGTGCCACCAGCAGACCCCAGGCAGGGGCCGCCTATGGCTACACCTTC,CATSRPQAGAAYGYTF
TRBV28,TRBD1,TRBJ1-5,many,TGTGCCAGCAGTAACCTAAGGGACAGGGACTATAGCAATCAGCCCCAGCATTTT,CASSNLRDRDYSNQPQHF
TRBV6-5,NA,TRBJ2-7,many,TGTGCCAGCAGTTATCCTGGGGAGCACGAGCAGTACTTC,CASSYPGEHEQYF
TRBV5-1,NA,TRBJ2-2,many,TGCGCCAGCAGCTTAGGGGTGGGGACGAACACCGGGGAGCTGTTTTTT,CASSLGVGTNTGELFF
TRBV7-2,TRBD1,TRBJ2-5,NA,TGTGCCAGCAGTTTAGTCACGAAGACAGGGACAGAGACCCAGTACTTC,CASSLVTKTGTETQYF
TRBV2,NA,TRBJ1-5,many,TGTGCCAGCACTAAGGGACTGGTGGGCAATCAGCCCCAGCATTTT,CASTKGLVGNQPQHF
TRBV6-5,TRBD1,TRBJ2-2,many,TGTGCCAGCAGTTACAGCCGGGACAGGGGGCGCGACGGGGAGCTGTTTTTT,CASSYSRDRGRDGELFF
TRBV12-3/TRBV12-4,NA,TRBJ1-2,NA,TGTGCCAGCAGTGAATCAGACCGTCCCGGCTACACCTTC,CASSESDRPGYTF